These 16 T cell receptor beta chains were sequenced from one sample in a study of cytomegalovirus exposure and HLA in healthy donors. With 60 Vbeta and 13 Jbeta primers, the PCR was carried out. Clones were sequenced by immunoSEQ multiplex PCR, and TCRdb holds only the in-frame ones, with some missing. This table holds 150,000 to 200,000 clones, about 75% found once. Sequenced sample: PBMCs. These receptors were collected from a male donor in good health and CMV-seronegative.

This sequence joins TRBV29-1 and TRBJ2-7; 9 bases are shared with TRBD1. Trimming took 7 bases from V and 4 from J; bases not matched to a gene: 8. Germline V gene sequence: CDR1 SQVTM, CDR2 ANQGSEA. The CDR3 totals 13 residues. The CDR3 sequence: CSASNRGQYEQYF. As DNA, the CDR3 is TGCAGCGCCTCGAACAGGGGGCAATACGAGCAGTACTTC.

This chain uses TRBV4-1 with TRBJ2-2; maybe TRBD2 (7 bases). Deletions cut 0 bases from V and 5 bases from J, with 10 bases between. Germline V gene lookup returns CDR1 MGHRA and CDR2 YSYEKL. The CDR3 contains 15 residues. The CDR3 reads CASSQEGGETGELFF. DNA for the CDR3: TGCGCCAGCAGCCAAGAAGGGGGGGAAACCGGGGAGCTGTTTTTT.

This clone appeared a few times. The genes are TRBV7-3 and TRBJ1-2; tentative D call: TRBD1 (5 bases). The V end lost 2 bases, the J end lost 4 bases, and 11 bases lay between the germline ends. The CDR3 has 14 amino acids. CDR1 is SGHTA and CDR2 is FQGTGA in the germline V gene. The CDR3 protein is CASSLLGHSYGYTF. CDR3 coding DNA: TGTGCCAGCAGCTTATTAGGACATTCCTATGGCTACACCTTC.

The rearrangement uses TRBV4-3 and TRBJ2-7, with D maybe TRBD2 (6 bases). Trimming pared 0 bases from V and 3 bases from J, leaving 9 bases between. The CDR3 totals 14 residues. The germline V gene encodes CDR1 LGHNA and CDR2 YSLEER. The CDR3 loop is CASSQDRGSYEQYF. CDR3 DNA: TGCGCCAGCAGCCAAGATCGGGGGAGCTACGAGCAGTACTTC.

The rearrangement uses TRBV6-5 and TRBJ2-3; D gene ambiguous. The germline CDR1 and CDR2 sequences are MNHEY and SVGAGI. The CDR3 contains 12 residues. V was trimmed by 0 bases and J by 11 bases, leaving 9 bases between them. CDR3 sequence (DNA): TGTGCCAGCAGTTACTCGTCCGTAGAGCAGTATTTT. Protein sequence: CASSYSSVEQYF.

This rearrangement joins TRBV1 to TRBJ2-3; TRBD2 was called by the table and not checked on the DNA. TRBV1 is a documented pseudogene. The CDR3 loop spans 14 amino acids. The CDR3 DNA is TGCACCAGCACCCCCGGGACTAGCGGAGATACGCAGTATTTT. It specifies CTSTPGTSGDTQYF.

V usage is TRBV30 and J usage is TRBJ1-5; D is ambiguous. The germline CDR1 and CDR2 sequences are GTSNPN and SVGIG (reference sequence). The CDR3 totals 14 residues. V lost 1 base and J lost 6, with 13 bases in between. CDR3 DNA: TGTGCCTGGAGTGCACCCAAAAGGAGTCAGCCCCAGCATTTT. Encoded protein: CAWSAPKRSQPQHF.

The chain joins TRBV5-1 to TRBJ2-1, with TRBD2 as a possible D gene (7 bases). The CDR3 contains 14 residues. Trimming took 0 bases from V and 9 from J, leaving 13 bases between them. Germline V gene sequence: CDR1 SGHRS, CDR2 YFSETQ. The CDR3 here is CASSLEGGRGEQFF. CDR3 nucleotides: TGCGCCAGCAGCTTGGAGGGGGGGAGGGGTGAGCAGTTCTTC.

The rearrangement uses TRBV29-1 and TRBJ2-1; D might be TRBD2 (5 bases). The CDR3 is made up of 15 amino acids. Per germline, CDR1 SQVTM and CDR2 ANQGSEA. V was cut by 5 bases and J by 3 bases, with 17 bases left in between. The CDR3 DNA sequence: TGCAGCGTTTCAACGGGAACACGAGTCTACAATGAGCAGTTCTTC. It codes for CSVSTGTRVYNEQFF.

The chain recombines TRBV7-9 with TRBJ1-2; TRBD1 agrees at 7 bases. Trimming took 2 bases from V and 4 from J; bases not matched to a gene: 7. Germline V gene sequence: CDR1 SEHNR, CDR2 FQNEAQ (reference sequence). CDR3 length equals 15 residues. CDR3 coding DNA: TGTGCCAGCAGCTTAAGCGACAGGGATTTCTATGGCTACACCTTC. Translated, it gives CASSLSDRDFYGYTF.

The chain combines TRBV5-1 with TRBJ1-1, with D possibly TRBD1 on 6 matching bases. The CDR3 totals 13 residues. Trimming shortened V by 0 bases and J by 7 bases, and 10 bases separated the two germline ends. Per germline, CDR1 SGHRS and CDR2 YFSETQ. The chain's CDR3 is CASSLAGAGEAFF. CDR3 DNA: TGCGCCAGCAGCTTGGCAGGGGCCGGTGAAGCTTTCTTT.

This chain links TRBV11-3 with TRBJ1-1; D unresolved. Looked up from germline, CDR1 is SGHNT and CDR2 is YENEEA. Trimming removed 2 bases from V and 0 bases from J, with 4 bases in between. CDR3 length: 13 residues. In DNA form, the CDR3 reads TGTGCCAGCAGCTTACAGGTGAACACTGAAGCTTTCTTT. It yields the protein CASSLQVNTEAFF.

This chain uses TRBV2 with TRBJ2-1; D is perhaps TRBD1 (6 bases). Germline-derived CDR1 and CDR2 are SNHLY and FYNNEI. V dropped 4 bases and J dropped 12 bases, with 13 bases sitting between them. CDR3 length: 12 amino acids. In nucleotides, the CDR3 is TGTGCCAGCAGTGGGACAGTCGGCGGGCAGTTCTTC. This codes for CASSGTVGGQFF. Full variable domain (remainder filled in from reference TRBV2 and TRBJ2-1): EPEVTQTPSHQVTQMGQEVILRCVPISNHLYFYWYRQILGQKVEFLVSFYNNEISEKSEIFDDQFSVERPDGSNFTLKIRSTKLEDSAMYFCASSGTVGGQFFGPGTRLTVL.

V is TRBV5-1 and J is TRBJ1-1, with no clear D. Germline-derived CDR1 and CDR2 are SGHRS and YFSETQ. Trimming pared 4 bases from V and 5 bases from J, leaving 9 bases between. The CDR3 has 12 residues. In DNA form, the CDR3 reads TGCGCCAGCAGCCCGGAGGGAACTGAAGCTTTCTTT. This translates into CASSPEGTEAFF.

This sequence joins TRBV7-8 and TRBJ1-5; possible D gene TRBD1, 6 bases. Germline values: CDR1 SGHVS, CDR2 FQNEAQ. Trimming pared 4 bases from V and 1 base from J, leaving 17 bases between. The CDR3 loop spans 17 amino acids. Here the CDR3 DNA reads TGTGCCAGCAGCTCCACCGTTCGGGGGGCGAGCAATCAGCCCCAGCATTTT. Its protein is CASSSTVRGASNQPQHF.

This clone has just a few counts. This chain joins TRBV9 and TRBJ1-1, with TRBD1 as a possible D gene (5 bases). The CDR3 contains 16 residues. V was cut by 0 bases and J by 1 base, with 13 bases left in between. The germline gives CDR1 SGDLS, CDR2 YYNGEE. CDR3 in DNA: TGTGCCAGCAGCGTAGGGCAGGGTGAAAAGAACACTGAAGCTTTCTTT. The encoded protein is CASSVGQGEKNTEAFF.